This T cell receptor (beta chain) was sequenced for a study of breast tumors, draining lymph nodes, adjacent tissues (dated by TCRdb to 2015 to 2016). Regarding the complete study: Breast cancer patients provided tumor, adjacent nontumor tissue and axillary lymph nodes, and the study compared the TCR beta repertoires across these three sources. The study was designed to assess the relationships and possible T-cell exchange between tumor, surrounding tissue and draining lymph node repertoires in human breast cancer.

The reads were generated on an Illumina HiSeq 2000. Multiplex PCR amplification was used to generate the TCR beta chain libraries. High-throughput sequencing was used to analyze the amplified TCR beta chain products. TCRdb reprocessed the public reads (quality trimming at Q25 with fastp, clone calling with MiXCR) and kept in-frame beta chains. Rows merge per CDR3 protein into single entries with the most common DNA and genes. Present in this sample are just under 65,000 distinct CDR3 sequences, 57% of which were seen just once. The ten biggest clones cover approximately 19% of the sample. Including the terminal cysteine and phenylalanine, the CDR3 comprises 13 residues. The entry retains the CDR3 DNA only, 39 bases that are in frame from base 1. V ends up 5 bases short and J 3 bases short, with an unmatched junction base count of 4. CDR1 SEHNR and CDR2 FQNEAQ are derived from the germline V gene (reference sequence).

This clonotype is considered medium-sized (0.01 to 0.1%). Its target antigen remains unknown. Base qualities are not recorded, but no much larger clone differs from it by a single base. Paper-wide results and their limitations: The similarity between tumor and nontumor tissue repertoires was significantly greater in luminal-like breast cancer than in basal-like breast cancer. The conclusion that tumor T cells originate in lymph nodes was presented as consistent with a hypothesis rather than as directly demonstrated. T-cell repertoire diversity in tumors was found to be lower than in lymph nodes but higher than in nontumor tissue, and preferential V and J gene usage was observed. The data were judged consistent with most tumor T cells deriving from the lymph node and then expanding within tumor tissue.

This chain is built from TRBV7-9 and TRBJ2-7, and 7 junctional nucleotides match TRBD1. This TCR came from a female donor with breast cancer. Some clones in this sample may be carry-over from other donors' samples. The source material was breast tumor tissue. The bases read TGTGCCAGCAGCCTCACAGGGGACTACGAGCAGTACTTC. It translates as CASSLTGDYEQYF.